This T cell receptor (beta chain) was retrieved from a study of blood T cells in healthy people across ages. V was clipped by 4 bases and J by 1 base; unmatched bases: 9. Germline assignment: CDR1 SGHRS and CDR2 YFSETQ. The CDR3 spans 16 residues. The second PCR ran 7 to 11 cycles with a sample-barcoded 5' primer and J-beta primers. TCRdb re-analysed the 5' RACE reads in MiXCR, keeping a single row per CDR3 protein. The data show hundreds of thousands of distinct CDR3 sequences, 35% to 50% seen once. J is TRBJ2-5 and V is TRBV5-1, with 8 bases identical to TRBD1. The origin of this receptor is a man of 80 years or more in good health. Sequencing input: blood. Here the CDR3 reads CASSTSVTGGQETQYF. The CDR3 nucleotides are TGCGCCAGCAGCACGTCAGTCACAGGGGGCCAAGAGACCCAGTACTTC.